A single TCR beta chain is shown here with its context. This clonotype was seen at least ten times. What this receptor recognizes is not known. Base qualities are not at hand, and no much larger clone is one base apart. Stable Graves' hyperthyroidism was defined as the absence of progression to ophthalmopathy over 18 months of follow-up. Hyperthyroidism patients were newly diagnosed, with disease duration under 2 months, and aged 18 to 65 years. Any patient with an uncontrolled infection, another autoimmune disease, pregnancy or lactation was excluded. Diagnoses were established on the basis of clinical symptoms, serum thyroxine and TRAb, thyroid ultrasound, and orbital computed tomography. Ficoll-Paque density gradient centrifugation was used to isolate PBMCs from about 9 ml of fresh peripheral blood. Trizol reagent was used to extract total RNA, and RNA quality was then checked on an Agilent 2100 Bioanalyzer.

Amplification of TCR beta CDR3 regions was carried out from RNA transcripts. The TCR CDR3 was subjected to a first round of RT-PCR using the HTBI primer set and the Qiagen OneStep RT-PCR kit. The libraries were constructed in a second round of multiplex PCR and then size-selected and purified. Libraries were sequenced paired-end with 100 bp reads on an Illumina HiSeq2000. As for how the authors treated the data: Raw data were processed with SOAPnuke, discarding reads with adapters, uncalled bases, mean Phred below 15, or no exact constant-primer or identifier match. COPE v1.2.5 was used to merge the high-quality paired reads, and each unique nucleotide sequence was defined as a clonotype. MiTCR v1.1 was used to align the clonotypes against IMGT TRBV, TRBD and TRBJ reference segments. Analysis was restricted to V-J combinations with a frequency above 0.0001, which covered roughly 99% of repertoires. A TCS score was defined as the ratio of F50 (clonal expansion) to E x V (chaos), with BLOSUM62-based TCRdist applied between CDR3 peptides within each V-J. Welch's t-statistics and random forest reduced roughly 500 V-J features to 10 to 15, which were used in a naive Bayes classifier (R e1071). TCRdb reanalyzed the raw reads on its own, using fastp at Q25 for trimming and MiXCR for clone calling, and kept in-frame beta chains. Rows matching on CDR3 protein sequence are summarized as one entry with the most common DNA and genes. Clone size and V and J calls follow TCRdb, not the original study. Present in this sample are roughly 740,000 distinct CDR3 sequences, over 15% of which were seen just once. About 8.4% of the sample is taken by the ten largest.

V is reduced by 7 bases and J by 7 bases, leaving a spacing of 20 bases between them. Reading from cysteine to phenylalanine, the CDR3 counts 15 amino acids. The entry retains the CDR3 DNA only, 45 bases that are in frame from base 1. The data belong to a study of T cells in Graves' hyperthyroidism and ophthalmopathy (dated by TCRdb to the late 2010s). Regarding the complete study: Peripheral blood samples were taken at the time of initial diagnosis, prior to any treatment. For training and testing, the approximately 97 patients in the discovery cohort were randomly divided in a 7:3 ratio. The paper describes TCR Vbeta CDR3 sequencing of 135 peripheral blood samples, made up of 43 ophthalmopathy patients, 70 to 75 hyperthyroidism patients and 17 progressor patients. After sampling, hyperthyroidism patients received methimazole starting at 30 mg daily, and ophthalmopathy patients received high-dose intravenous methylprednisolone. The study also compared thyroid tissue and blood T-cell repertoires from about six Graves' hyperthyroidism patients. A discovery cohort of around 98 patients, approximately 44 with Graves' ophthalmopathy and approximately 60 with stable Graves' hyperthyroidism, was used to find distinguishing TCR V-J signatures. Prospective prediction of ophthalmopathy was tested in an independent validation cohort consisting of roughly 20 hyperthyroidism patients and around 16 patients who later progressed to ophthalmopathy.

Study-wide conclusions, independent of this receptor: Ophthalmopathy was separated from stable hyperthyroidism by a 13 V-J signature model, with 87.88% sensitivity and about 81% specificity obtained in cross-validation and 80%/75% obtained in testing. During validation, the model predicted progression to ophthalmopathy a median of around 7 months ahead of onset, with more than 55% sensitivity and 72% to 85% specificity. Most expanded thyroid clonotypes (frequency above 0.001) were also found in blood, which suggests that blood repertoires may mirror thyroid immune responses. No statistical method was used to fix the sample size in advance, and group allocation was not hidden from the investigators.

Specimen: blood. In this chain, TRBV12-3 or TRBV12-4 is recombined with TRBJ2-1; TRBD2 is possibly the D segment (6 matching bases). This TCR was recovered from a man aged 18 to 29 with Graves' hyperthyroidism. At the DNA level, the sequence is TGTGCCAGCACCTTGGGGCGGGGAGTCCAGAATGAGCAGTTCTTC. Its product reads: CASTLGRGVQNEQFF.